Sequencing of this TCR beta chain was carried out in a study of blood T cell repertoires in COVID-19. In its sample, this clone was seen once. Germline-derived CDR1 and CDR2 are SGHTA and FQGNSA. The CDR3 extends over 13 amino acids. The trim removed 5 bases at V and 3 bases at J, leaving 4 bases unmatched. The repertoire was sequenced with immunoSEQ multiplex PCR; TCRdb's copy has only in-frame clones and lacks some. This table has about 200,000 clones, more than 75% appearing once. The sequenced sample was peripheral blood. The source is a human donor in a cohort sampled during active COVID-19. The chain couples TRBV7-2 to TRBJ2-7; 7 nucleotides line up with TRBD2. The CDR3 loop reads CASSPSGNYEQYF. The CDR3 nucleotides read TGTGCCAGCAGCCCCAGCGGGAACTACGAGCAGTACTTC.